This section outlines one TCR beta chain sequence together with its context. Its antigen is undetermined. TCRdb's table, derived via immunoSEQ multiplex PCR, lists solely in-frame clones and lacks some. The table shows tens of thousands of clones, with 70% to 90% occurring only once. The data derive from a study of OX40 agonist ivuxolimab in advanced cancers. Regarding the study as a whole: The study observed clonal expansion of CD4+ and CD8+ blood T cells by week 6 at 0.1 to 3.0 mg/kg.

The germline gives CDR1 SGDLS, CDR2 YYNGEE. Deletions cut 3 bases from V and 6 bases from J, with 10 bases between. CDR3 length: 12 amino acids. V is TRBV9 and J is TRBJ2-7; tentatively, D is TRBD2 (5 bases). The receptor was derived from an adult with an advanced solid tumor such as melanoma, head and neck, liver or kidney cancer. The starting material was CD4+ or CD8+ T cells sorted from blood, obtained in a trial of the OX40 agonist ivuxolimab. DNA for the CDR3: TGTGCCAGCAGCGCGGACCGGGGCGAGCAGTACTTC. This codes for CASSADRGEQYF.